Presented here are 9 T cell receptor beta chains from one specimen sequenced in a study of CD8+CD57+ T cells in acquired aplastic anemia. An expansion of CD8+CD57+ cells by flow cytometry had been shown in patients chosen for sequencing. Genomic DNA, the template, was used for profiling of the TCR beta VDJ and CDR3. MiXCR was run by TCRdb on the reads, yielding one entry per CDR3 protein. The sample consists of about 180,000 distinct CDR3 sequences, about three fifths of them appearing once. The sequenced material came from sorted CD4+, CD8+, or CD8+CD57+ T cells (not recorded which) from PBMCs. The receptors were gathered from a human donor with aplastic anemia.

The chain recombines TRBV7-3 with TRBJ2-7; D gene uncertain. Germline CDR1 reads SGHTA; CDR2 reads FQGTGA. Trimming pared 5 bases from V and 4 bases from J, leaving 12 bases between. CDR3 length: 13 amino acids. DNA of the CDR3: TGTGCCAGCAGCAAGGGCCGACCTTACGAGCAGTACTTC. Translation: CASSKGRPYEQYF.

This rearrangement joins TRBV10-1 to TRBJ2-7; D might be TRBD2 (5 bases). The V and J ends lost 0 bases and 6 bases respectively, with 18 bases between them. The CDR3 has 16 residues. Germline CDR1 WNHNN, CDR2 SYGVQD (reference sequence). The CDR3 loop is CASSESLATMIAEQYF. For the CDR3, the DNA is TGCGCCAGCAGTGAGTCTTTAGCGACGATGATCGCCGAGCAGTACTTC.

To note about this clonotype: A much larger clone differs from this one at a single base, so this may be a read error. This chain uses TRBV5-5 with TRBJ1-5; possibly TRBD1 for D (5 bases). The germline CDR1 and CDR2 sequences are SGHKS and YYEKEE (reference sequence). The CDR3 sequence is 13 residues long. The CDR3 loop is CASSYRGDQPEHF. The CDR3 DNA is TGTGCCAGCAGTTACCGGGGGGACCAGCCCGAGCATTTT. Full variable domain (remainder filled in from reference TRBV5-5 and TRBJ1-5): DAGVTQSPTHLIKTRGQQVTLRCSPISGHKSVSWYQQVLGQGPQFIFQYYEKEERGRGNFPDRFSARQFPNYSSELNVNALLLGDSALYLCASSYRGDQPEHFGDGTRLSIL.

This clonotype has ten or more counts. This chain connects TRBV6-5 to TRBJ1-1, with 10 positions matching TRBD1. Germline V lookup: CDR1 MNHEY, CDR2 SVGAGI. This CDR3 region has 16 residues. The junction had 6 bases not matched to a gene; V was cut back by 1 base and J by 4 bases. This CDR3 reads CASSYYVTGGTTEAFF. In nucleotides, the CDR3 is TGTGCCAGCAGTTACTACGTGACAGGGGGCACCACTGAAGCTTTCTTT.

This clonotype has only a few counts. The chain is built from TRBV2 and TRBJ2-1; D might be TRBD2 (6 bases). Trimming left V 4 bases short and J 10 bases short, with 11 bases between. Germline V gives CDR1 SNHLY, CDR2 FYNNEI. The CDR3 is made up of 12 amino acids. The CDR3 region has the DNA TGTGCCAGCAGTGTGACGGCGGGGGAGCAGTTCTTC. Translated: CASSVTAGEQFF. Variable domain in full (rest from reference TRBV2 and TRBJ2-1): EPEVTQTPSHQVTQMGQEVILRCVPISNHLYFYWYRQILGQKVEFLVSFYNNEISEKSEIFDDQFSVERPDGSNFTLKIRSTKLEDSAMYFCASSVTAGEQFFGPGTRLTVL.

As to this clonotype: Sequence at one end of the junction differs from germline and may be a read error. J is TRBJ2-7 and V is TRBV11-2; 9 nucleotides line up with TRBD2. The CDR3 extends over 17 amino acids. From germline, CDR1 is SGHAT and CDR2 FQNNGV. The CDR3 nucleotides read TGTGCCGGCAGCTTAGGGTTAGAGACTAGCGGATCCTACGAGCAGTACTTC. Translation gives CAGSLGLETSGSYEQYF.

CDR3 nucleotides: TGCAGCGCCTTAGCGGGAGTACGGGCAGATACGCAGTATTTT. This sequence encodes CSALAGVRADTQYF. This chain links TRBV29-1 with TRBJ2-3; 9 positions agree with TRBD2. The germline V gene encodes CDR1 SQVTM and CDR2 ANQGSEA. CDR3 length equals 14 residues. Germline trimming cut 7 bases from V and 4 bases from J; bases unmatched to any gene: 9.

The CDR3 reads CATSDLGTAYNEQFF. CDR3 nucleotides: TGTGCCACCAGTGATTTGGGGACAGCTTACAATGAGCAGTTCTTC. The rearrangement joins TRBV24-1 to TRBJ2-1, with 7 bases identical to TRBD1. The V gene end was trimmed by 0 bases and the J gene end by 4 bases; junction bases not matched to a gene: 2. Germline V CDR1 and CDR2: KGHDR, SFDVKD. The CDR3 loop spans 15 amino acids.

V and J are TRBV7-2 and TRBJ1-6; D is uncertain. Trimming took off 5 bases at V and 17 bases at J, with 16 bases between the two ends. Germline values: CDR1 SGHTA, CDR2 FQGNSA. The CDR3 is 12 residues long. DNA for the CDR3: TGTGCCAGCAGCCAACCGGACGGACCTTTCCACTTT. Translation gives CASSQPDGPFHF.